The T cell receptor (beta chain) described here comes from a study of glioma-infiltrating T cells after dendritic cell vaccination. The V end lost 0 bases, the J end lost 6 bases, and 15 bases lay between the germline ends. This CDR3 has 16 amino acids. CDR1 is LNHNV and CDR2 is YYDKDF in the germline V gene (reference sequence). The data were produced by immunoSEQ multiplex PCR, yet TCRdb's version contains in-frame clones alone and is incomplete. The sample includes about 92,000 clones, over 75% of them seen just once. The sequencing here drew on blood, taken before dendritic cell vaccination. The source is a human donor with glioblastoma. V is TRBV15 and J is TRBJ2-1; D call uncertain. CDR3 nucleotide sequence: TGTGCCACCAGCAGAGATGAATTGAGGTTGGGCAATGAGCAGTTCTTC. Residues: CATSRDELRLGNEQFF.